Listed below are T cell receptor beta chains from one sample, sequenced in a study of persistence of HIV-infected CD4 T cells. Generated by immunoSEQ multiplex PCR, the TCRdb table keeps only in-frame clones and is missing some. The data contain about 41,000 clones, around three quarters of them singletons. These receptors' antigens are unknown. The sequencing here drew on CD4+ T cells sorted from PBMCs after approximately 20-hour stimulation, taken from a patient who received antiretroviral therapy. The origin of the receptors is an adult man with HIV who was CMV-seropositive. The CDR3 runs from the conserved cysteine through the conserved F or W. D genes are given only for firm matches. Clone size is stated in some rows and not others, as once, few, many or a class when expanded.

clone_size	v_call	d_call	cdr3_length	j_call	cdr3_aa	cdr3_nt
once	TRBV9	NA	15	TRBJ2-3	CASSGGGIGTDTQYF	TGTGCCAGCAGCGGGGGGGGCATCGGCACAGATACGCAGTATTTT
NA	TRBV6-5	NA	13	TRBJ2-2	CASSYRRTGELFF	TGTGCCAGCAGTTACCGGAGAACCGGGGAGCTGTTTTTT
NA	TRBV27	TRBD1	17	TRBJ1-5	CASSLSRGQGGNQPQHF	TGTGCCAGCAGTTTATCGCGGGGACAGGGAGGCAATCAGCCCCAGCATTTT
NA	TRBV2	TRBD1	13	TRBJ1-2	CASDRGLGNGYTF	TGTGCCAGCGACAGGGGGCTTGGGAATGGCTACACCTTC
NA	TRBV18	NA	15	TRBJ2-2	CASSPSQRNTGELFF	TGTGCCAGCTCACCATCCCAGCGGAACACCGGGGAGCTGTTTTTT
NA	TRBV10-1	NA	16	TRBJ2-1	CASSESRRGRGNEQFF	TGCGCCAGCAGTGAGTCGAGGCGGGGGCGAGGTAATGAGCAGTTCTTC
NA	TRBV5-1	TRBD2	17	TRBJ2-2	CASSLASGGLNTGELFF	TGCGCCAGCAGCTTGGCTAGCGGGGGGCTGAACACCGGGGAGCTGTTTTTT
NA	TRBV6-1	NA	16	TRBJ1-6	CASSERSDLNYSPLHF	TGTGCCAGCAGTGAAAGGAGTGATCTTAACTATTCACCCCTCCACTTT
NA	TRBV20-1	NA	14	TRBJ2-2	CSASKGTYTGELFF	TGCAGTGCTAGTAAGGGGACTTACACCGGGGAGCTGTTTTTT
NA	TRBV7-2	NA	13	TRBJ1-1	CASSLTLNTEAFF	TGTGCCAGCAGCCTCACTCTGAACACTGAAGCTTTCTTT
NA	TRBV6-5	TRBD1	14	TRBJ1-1	CAIDRGAVNTEAFF	TGTGCCATAGACAGGGGAGCGGTGAACACTGAAGCTTTCTTT
few	TRBV15	TRBD1	18	TRBJ1-3	CATSRDRTGSSSGNTIYF	TGTGCCACCAGCAGAGATCGGACAGGTTCATCCTCTGGAAACACCATATATTTT
NA	TRBV6-5	NA	15	TRBJ1-6	CASSYSGVGNSPLHF	TGTGCCAGCAGTTACTCGGGAGTGGGCAATTCACCCCTCCACTTT
NA	TRBV6-2/TRBV6-3	TRBD1	17	TRBJ2-2	CASSYSIRRGNPGELFF	TGTGCCAGCAGTTACTCGATTCGCAGGGGGAACCCCGGGGAGCTGTTTTTT
once	TRBV7-9	TRBD1	15	TRBJ1-1	CASSQEGARNTEAFF	TGTGCCAGCAGCCAAGAGGGGGCGCGGAACACTGAAGCTTTCTTT
NA	TRBV2	TRBD1	15	TRBJ2-2	CASSPTGANTGELFF	TGTGCCAGCAGCCCGACAGGGGCGAACACCGGGGAGCTGTTTTTT
NA	TRBV5-4	NA	16	TRBJ1-2	CASSRVQGDRPRGYTF	TGTGCCAGCAGCCGGGTCCAAGGTGACAGGCCGAGAGGCTACACCTTC
NA	TRBV29-1	NA	17	TRBJ2-6	CSVEEVPGAQGANVLTF	TGCAGCGTTGAAGAGGTGCCGGGAGCGCAAGGGGCCAACGTCCTGACTTTC
NA	TRBV29-1	TRBD1	15	TRBJ1-3	CSVERDRASGNTIYF	TGCAGCGTTGAGAGGGACAGGGCCTCTGGAAACACCATATATTTT
NA	TRBV19	TRBD2	15	TRBJ2-1	CASSIVSGRISEQFF	TGTGCCAGTAGTATAGTCAGCGGGAGGATCAGTGAGCAGTTCTTC
NA	TRBV3-1/TRBV3-2	TRBD1	17	TRBJ1-2	CASSQTGGRLANYGYTF	TGTGCCAGCAGCCAGACAGGGGGCCGATTAGCTAACTATGGCTACACCTTC
NA	TRBV30	TRBD1	15	TRBJ1-4	CAWSPAGTGGEKLFF	TGTGCCTGGAGTCCAGCCGGGACAGGTGGTGAAAAACTGTTTTTT
NA	TRBV30	NA	14	TRBJ1-4	CAWSPSFHAGTQFF	TGTGCCTGGAGTCCCTCTTTCCATGCCGGGACACAGTTTTTT
NA	TRBV7-2	TRBD2	17	TRBJ2-3	CASSLELAGGPADTQYF	TGTGCCAGCAGCTTAGAACTAGCGGGGGGGCCAGCAGATACGCAGTATTTT
NA	TRBV18	TRBD1	16	TRBJ2-7	CASSPPRGQGKDEQYF	TGTGCCAGCTCACCACCCCGGGGACAGGGGAAGGACGAGCAGTACTTC
NA	TRBV10-3	NA	16	TRBJ1-2	CAISETGTAARGGYTF	TGTGCCATCAGTGAAACCGGGACGGCAGCCCGGGGTGGCTACACCTTC
NA	TRBV5-5	NA	13	TRBJ1-5	CASSFVAGQPQHF	TGTGCCAGCAGCTTCGTCGCTGGCCAGCCCCAGCATTTT
once	TRBV9	TRBD1	15	TRBJ1-6	CASSAWGTGGSPLHF	TGTGCCAGCAGCGCTTGGGGGACAGGGGGTTCACCCCTCCACTTT
few	TRBV19	TRBD1	15	TRBJ1-2	CASSIQGTGVYGYTF	TGTGCCAGTAGTATACAAGGGACAGGAGTCTATGGCTACACCTTC
NA	TRBV14	NA	12	TRBJ2-3	CASSQHTDTQYF	TGTGCCAGCAGCCAGCATACAGATACGCAGTATTTT
few	TRBV7-8	TRBD1	18	TRBJ1-3	CASSLEGAGPLSGNTIYF	TGTGCCAGCAGCTTAGAGGGGGCGGGGCCCCTCTCTGGAAACACCATATATTTT
NA	TRBV6-5	NA	15	TRBJ1-2	CASSYDYGRYYGYTF	TGTGCCAGCAGTTACGATTACGGGAGATACTATGGCTACACCTTC
once	TRBV30	NA	13	TRBJ1-6	CAWSVHSLSPLHF	TGTGCCTGGAGTGTCCATAGCCTCTCACCCCTCCACTTT
NA	TRBV5-8	NA	15	TRBJ2-7	CASSYSGHDFYEQYF	TGTGCCAGCAGCTACTCGGGACACGATTTTTACGAGCAGTACTTC
NA	TRBV2	NA	13	TRBJ1-2	CASSKTGNYGYTF	TGTGCCAGCAGTAAAACAGGGAACTATGGCTACACCTTC
NA	TRBV21-1	NA	13	TRBJ1-1	CASSKQAGTEAFF	TGTGCCAGCAGCAAACAGGCGGGTACTGAAGCTTTCTTT
NA	TRBV9	NA	14	TRBJ1-1	CASSVGHRNTEAFF	TGTGCCAGCAGCGTAGGGCACAGAAACACTGAAGCTTTCTTT